These 27 T cell receptor beta chains were sequenced from one sample in a study of T cell changes during pregnancy in multiple sclerosis. This table comes from immunoSEQ multiplex PCR, and its TCRdb copy is limited to in-frame clones, with some not included. The sample lists roughly 15,000 clones, roughly 86% occurring once. The material was CD8+ T cells from peripheral blood mononuclear cells, obtained in the second trimester of pregnancy. The receptors shown here come from a female donor in good health, enrolled as a control in a pregnancy study.

The rearrangement links TRBV15 to TRBJ1-2; tentatively, D is TRBD1 (5 bases). With 5 bases removed from V and 2 bases from J, the gap between germline ends came to 12 bases. Germline assignment: CDR1 LNHNV and CDR2 YYDKDF (reference sequence). The CDR3 is 14 residues long. Here the CDR3 reads CATSPQQGNYGYTF. In DNA form, the CDR3 reads TGTGCCACCAGCCCCCAGCAGGGAAACTATGGCTACACCTTC.

The chain links TRBV5-6 to TRBJ2-7, with D tentatively TRBD2 (5 bases). Trimming left V 4 bases short and J 2 bases short, with 10 bases between. Germline assignment: CDR1 SGHDT and CDR2 YYEEEE. The CDR3 is made up of 13 amino acids. In nucleotides, the CDR3 is TGTGCCAGCAGCCCCGGGGTAACCTACGAGCAGTACTTC. It translates to CASSPGVTYEQYF.

The rearrangement uses TRBV4-3 and TRBJ2-1; D is possibly TRBD2 (5 bases). The CDR3 is 15 amino acids. The germline V and J ends were trimmed by 1 base and 7 bases, with 14 bases remaining between them. Germline lookup yields CDR1 LGHNA and CDR2 YSLEER. CDR3 protein: CASSQGTGAWNEQFF. In nucleotides, the CDR3 is TGCGCCAGCAGCCAAGGGACTGGTGCCTGGAATGAGCAGTTCTTC.

This clone was recorded only once. The chain links TRBV16 to TRBJ2-1, with D perhaps matching TRBD1 (5 bases). The germline V gene has CDR1 KGHSY and CDR2 FQNENV. The CDR3 sequence is 13 residues long. V lost 4 bases, J lost 8 bases, and 12 bases lay in between. The CDR3 DNA reads TGTGCCAGCAGCCCGACAGATGGTTATGAGCAGTTCTTC. The encoded protein is CASSPTDGYEQFF.

The CDR3 region is CASSQDRAGMNTEAFF. The DNA for the CDR3 is TGCGCCAGCAGCCAAGACAGGGCGGGGATGAACACTGAAGCTTTCTTT. This sequence joins TRBV4-1 and TRBJ1-1; a possible D gene is TRBD1 (5 bases). V was clipped by 0 bases and J by 0 bases, with 11 bases between them. The CDR3 spans 16 residues. Germline values: CDR1 MGHRA, CDR2 YSYEKL.

This clone has only one observation. The chain recombines TRBV27 with TRBJ2-1; D unresolved. From germline, CDR1 is MNHEY and CDR2 SMNVEV (reference sequence). V gave up 4 bases and J gave up 3 bases, with 7 bases separating them. There are 13 residues in the CDR3. CDR3: CASSSRFYNEQFF. CDR3 in DNA: TGTGCCAGCAGTTCTAGATTCTACAATGAGCAGTTCTTC.

The V and J genes are TRBV29-1 and TRBJ1-2, with 7 bases lining up with TRBD1. After removal of 2 bases from V and 3 bases from J, the junction contained 6 bases not matched to a gene. The CDR3 is 14 amino acids. Germline assignment: CDR1 SQVTM and CDR2 ANQGSEA. Here the CDR3 reads CSVESLGTDYGYTF. The CDR3 DNA follows: TGCAGCGTTGAATCCTTGGGGACAGACTATGGCTACACCTTC.

This clone has a single count. This chain links TRBV7-2 with TRBJ1-5; 7 bases fit TRBD1. Per the germline V gene, CDR1 is SGHTA and CDR2 is FQGNSA. The CDR3 spans 13 residues. Trimming at V came to 5 bases and at J to 2 bases, leaving 0 bases not matched to a gene. CDR3 nucleotides: TGTGCCAGCAGCGGACAGGGCAATCAGCCCCAGCATTTT. It codes for CASSGQGNQPQHF.

CDR3 loop: CASRMASGVTNTQYF. The CDR3 DNA reads as TGTGCCAGCAGGATGGCTAGCGGGGTCACGAATACGCAGTATTTT. This chain uses TRBV6-4 with TRBJ2-3; 9 nucleotides match TRBD2. This CDR3 contains 15 residues. V shed 6 bases, J shed 7 bases, and the junction held 11 bases outside the gene matches. In germline, CDR1 is MRHNA, CDR2 SNTAGT.

The CDR3 here is CSVDPGNSGNTIYF. The CDR3 nucleotides read TGCAGCGTAGATCCCGGGAACTCTGGAAACACCATATATTTT. This chain connects TRBV29-1 to TRBJ1-3, with D uncertain. CDR3 length: 14 amino acids. V was shortened by 6 bases and J by 0 bases, with 12 bases between the two germline ends. The germline CDR1 and CDR2 sequences are SQVTM and ANQGSEA.

This clone appeared once. The same CDR3 can be traced to other DNA sequences in this sample. The chain links TRBV5-6 to TRBJ2-7, with D perhaps matching TRBD1 (6 bases). CDR1 is SGHDT, CDR2 YYEEEE, per germline. V lost 2 bases and J lost 2, with 11 bases in between. This CDR3 has 14 residues. The CDR3 reads CASSLGQTPYEQYF. The DNA of the CDR3 is TGTGCCAGCAGCTTAGGACAGACCCCCTACGAGCAGTACTTC.

V usage is TRBV4-2 and J usage is TRBJ1-2; D not resolved. Germline CDR1 LGHNA, CDR2 YNFKEQ. V lost 0 bases, J lost 0 bases, and 11 bases lay in between. This CDR3 comprises 16 residues. CDR3 in amino acids: CASSQDQAAANYGYTF. DNA of the CDR3: TGTGCCAGCAGCCAAGATCAAGCCGCCGCTAACTATGGCTACACCTTC.

CDR3 coding DNA: TGCGCCAGCAGCCAAGACAGGGATCGTTTATACGAGCAGTACTTC. This translates into CASSQDRDRLYEQYF. This rearrangement joins TRBV4-3 to TRBJ2-7, with a tentative D call TRBD1 (5 bases). Per the germline V gene, CDR1 is LGHNA and CDR2 is YSLEER. This CDR3 is 15 amino acids long. V was shortened by 0 bases and J by 4 bases, with 13 bases between the two germline ends.

The chain combines TRBV4-3 with TRBJ2-3; 11 bases align to TRBD2. The germline V gene has CDR1 LGHNA and CDR2 YSLEER. After removal of 0 bases from V and 2 bases from J, the junction contained 16 bases not matched to a gene. The CDR3 has 21 residues. CDR3 in DNA: TGCGCCAGCAGCCAAGACCACTTGTATAGCGGGGGGGCCGGTATCACAGATACGCAGTATTTT. Its protein product is CASSQDHLYSGGAGITDTQYF.

The CDR3 sequence: CASSLATGQGNIQYF. The CDR3, as DNA: TGCGCCAGCAGCTTGGCGACAGGGCAGGGGAACATTCAGTACTTC. V gene TRBV5-1 combines with J gene TRBJ2-4; TRBD1 agrees at 7 bases. The V gene's germline CDR1 is SGHRS and CDR2 YFSETQ. The J segment lost 7 bases and the V segment lost 0 bases, leaving 7 bases of the junction unmatched. There are 15 residues in the CDR3.

V gene TRBV7-3 combines with J gene TRBJ1-2; no definite D call. CDR1 and CDR2 from the germline V gene are SGHTA and FQGTGA. This CDR3 comprises 13 residues. Trimming took off 1 base at V and 7 bases at J, with 10 bases between the two ends. CDR3 nucleotides: TGTGCCAGCAGCTTAAACGAGGCGGGTGGCTACACCTTC. This gives the protein CASSLNEAGGYTF.

This sequence joins TRBV5-6 and TRBJ2-7; D is perhaps TRBD1 (5 bases). CDR1 is SGHDT, CDR2 YYEEEE, per germline. There are 12 residues in the CDR3. V lost 5 bases and J 4 bases, leaving 10 bases between the germline ends. CDR3 sequence (DNA): TGTGCCAGCAGTTACGGACAATACGAGCAGTACTTC. Its protein product is CASSYGQYEQYF.

In its sample, this clone is large. The chain is built from TRBV4-1 and TRBJ2-5; 8 bases are a match to TRBD2. Germline V gene data show CDR1 as MGHRA and CDR2 as YSYEKL. The V gene end was trimmed by 4 bases and the J gene end by 5 bases; junction bases not matched to a gene: 9. The CDR3 runs to 15 residues. CDR3 sequence: CASSPGQRGIETQYF. For the CDR3, the DNA is TGCGCCAGCAGCCCTGGACAGCGGGGGATTGAGACCCAGTACTTC.

The chain carries TRBV5-3 and TRBJ2-2, with D perhaps matching TRBD1 (6 bases). TRBV5-3 is an ORF for which the function is uncertain. The length of the CDR3 is 16 residues. Trimming took 1 base from V and 6 from J, leaving 16 bases between them. The CDR3 region has the DNA TGTGCCAGAAGCTTGCCACGATCCGGGACACCCGGGGAGCTGTTTTTT. Its protein is CARSLPRSGTPGELFF.

The V and J genes are TRBV2 and TRBJ1-1; D is ambiguous. The germline CDR1 and CDR2 sequences are SNHLY and FYNNEI. The CDR3 covers 11 residues. CDR3 DNA: TGTGCAGGCAGTGTAAACACTGAAGCTTTCTTT. Amino acids: CAGSVNTEAFF.

V usage is TRBV9 and J usage is TRBJ1-6; possible D gene TRBD1, 5 bases. Germline-derived CDR1 and CDR2 are SGDLS and YYNGEE. V gave up 8 bases and J gave up 5 bases, with 11 bases separating them. This CDR3 region has 13 residues. The CDR3 here is CASGPGNNSPLHF. The CDR3 nucleotides read TGTGCCAGTGGGCCAGGGAATAATTCACCCCTCCACTTT. Full variable domain (rest looked up from reference TRBV9 and TRBJ1-6): DSGVTQTPKHLITATGQRVTLRCSPRSGDLSVYWYQQSLDQGLQFLIQYYNGEERAKGNILERFSAQQFPDLHSELNLSSLELGDSALYFCASGPGNNSPLHFGNGTRLTVT.

The chain links TRBV4-1 to TRBJ1-5; D uncertain. Germline CDR1 and CDR2: MGHRA and YSYEKL. The V gene lost 1 base and the J gene lost 2 bases, with 6 bases spanning the gap. This CDR3 spans 14 amino acids. CDR3 sequence: CASSQGAGNQPQHF. CDR3 sequence (DNA): TGCGCCAGCAGCCAAGGCGCTGGCAATCAGCCCCAGCATTTT.

The V and J genes are TRBV27 and TRBJ2-2; D unresolved. V lost 2 bases to trimming and J lost 0 bases, with 4 bases between them. CDR3 length: 14 amino acids. The germline gives CDR1 MNHEY, CDR2 SMNVEV (reference sequence). The CDR3 here is CASSLLSNTGELFF. The CDR3 bases are TGTGCCAGCAGTTTACTTTCGAACACCGGGGAGCTGTTTTTT.

This clone occurred a few times. V is TRBV30 and J is TRBJ1-3; TRBD1 matches at 10 bases. The CDR3 extends over 13 amino acids. V gave up 6 bases and J gave up 7 bases; unmatched junction bases: 6. The germline CDR1 and CDR2 sequences are GTSNPN and SVGIG (reference sequence). The CDR3 sequence is CACLPGQGNTIYF. As DNA, the CDR3 is TGTGCCTGTCTACCGGGACAGGGGAACACCATATATTTT.

The V and J genes are TRBV7-2 and TRBJ2-5, with TRBD2 matching over 9 bases. The V and J ends lost 5 bases and 5 bases, in that order; junction bases with no gene match: 15. Germline V CDR1 and CDR2: SGHTA, FQGNSA. This CDR3 is built from 17 residues. In DNA, the CDR3 is TGTGCCAGCAGCCCTTACCCGCGGGGGGGCCGCGGGGAGACCCAGTACTTC. Its translation is CASSPYPRGGRGETQYF.

V and J are TRBV7-9 and TRBJ1-1; the D gene is possibly TRBD1 (5 bases). The CDR3 consists of 15 residues. V was clipped by 1 base and J by 5 bases, with 14 bases between them. Germline values: CDR1 SEHNR, CDR2 FQNEAQ (reference sequence). The CDR3 reads CASSLEMGGWTEAFF. DNA of the CDR3: TGTGCCAGCAGCTTAGAGATGGGGGGTTGGACTGAAGCTTTCTTT.

The rearrangement uses TRBV15 and TRBJ2-7; a possible D gene is TRBD1 (7 bases). V gave up 3 bases and J gave up 6 bases, with 15 bases separating them. This CDR3 comprises 14 residues. Germline CDR1 LNHNV, CDR2 YYDKDF (reference sequence). CDR3 region: CATSRTGRQGEQYF. The CDR3 DNA follows: TGTGCCACCAGCAGGACAGGGAGGCAAGGCGAGCAGTACTTC.